This T cell receptor beta chain derives from a study of blood T cell repertoires in COVID-19 (TCRdb year 2020). In the study overall: Recovered participants in ImmuneRACE Cohort 3 were defined by two consecutive negative NP/OP PCR tests, clearance by a healthcare professional, or resolution of symptoms. Samples covering the acute and convalescent phases of COVID-19 were provided by collaborators in the United States, Italy and Spain. The prospective study material was composed of cDNA or gDNA derived from T cells, B-cell-depleted T cells, or PBMCs. The dataset comprised deeply sampled blood TCRbeta repertoires from subjects exposed to, actively infected with, or recovered from COVID-19. The repertoires were released in a freely available public database intended as a resource for research on the immune response to SARS-CoV-2. The samples were drawn from the first 160 participants of the ongoing ImmuneRACE study and from about 1,200 subjects provided by 6 global collaborators. Nearly every sample came with metadata listing a de-identified subject ID, COVID-19 status, age in years and sex. Where HLA class I and class II types were available, the types were taken from metadata supplied by the sample provider, not from assay-based typing.

Participants in the prospective study were enrolled through a virtual design, were aged roughly 18 to 100 years, and lived in roughly 24 United States geographic areas. In the prospective study, participants were assigned to cohorts based on the clinical history participants reported in a screening survey and a study questionnaire. Mobile phlebotomists in the prospective study collected whole blood, serum and a nasopharyngeal or oropharyngeal swab from every participant. Over a 2-month period, participants in the prospective study had the option of providing additional blood draws and questionnaires. Blood samples from the prospective study were shipped frozen or at room temperature prior to DNA extraction. The immunoSEQ Assay, a bias-controlled multiplex PCR, was used to amplify TCRbeta CDR3 regions from genomic DNA. As for the authors' bioinformatics: Within the assay, amplification of reference gene primers was used to estimate how many nucleated cells each sample contained. Sequence reads were collapsed and filtered to measure the absolute abundance of every unique TCRbeta CDR3 rearrangement. Productive Simpson clonality was computed per sample as the square root of Simpson's diversity index over productive rearrangements. This is the immuneACCESS table as TCRdb keeps it, with only in-frame sequences that have V and J called. A part of the clones is gone; compared with another copy, unresolved V genes explain less than half, and the rest is unexplained. V and J calls and clone size come straight from that table; D and trimming were deduced from the DNA. Counted in this sample were roughly 340,000 clones; about 87% of them appeared once. The ten largest clonotypes hold about 2.1% of the sample.

The CDR3 numbers 16 residues from cysteine through phenylalanine. The sequence is cut down to CDR3 DNA, 48 bases in frame from base 1. At the junction V is shortened by 0 bases and J by 1 base, with 11 bases in between. CDR1 SGDLS and CDR2 YYNGEE are derived from the germline V gene. General conclusions and limits of the study: Clinical and demographic metadata were provided uncurated, with the amount varying by source and participant.

A single count supports this clone. What antigen it recognizes has not been identified. Base quality data are lacking; no much larger clone is found one base away. The rearranged segments are TRBV9 and TRBJ2-1; TRBD1 is a possible D gene, resting on 5 matching bases. The sequencing sample was made of PBMCs or T cells enriched from blood (not recorded which). The origin of this receptor is a man in his forties in a cohort exposed to, infected with or recovered from COVID-19 (not recorded which). The nucleotide sequence is given as TGTGCCAGCAGCGTAGCTCCCAGGGCTTCCTACAATGAGCAGTTCTTC. Translation gives CASSVAPRASYNEQFF.